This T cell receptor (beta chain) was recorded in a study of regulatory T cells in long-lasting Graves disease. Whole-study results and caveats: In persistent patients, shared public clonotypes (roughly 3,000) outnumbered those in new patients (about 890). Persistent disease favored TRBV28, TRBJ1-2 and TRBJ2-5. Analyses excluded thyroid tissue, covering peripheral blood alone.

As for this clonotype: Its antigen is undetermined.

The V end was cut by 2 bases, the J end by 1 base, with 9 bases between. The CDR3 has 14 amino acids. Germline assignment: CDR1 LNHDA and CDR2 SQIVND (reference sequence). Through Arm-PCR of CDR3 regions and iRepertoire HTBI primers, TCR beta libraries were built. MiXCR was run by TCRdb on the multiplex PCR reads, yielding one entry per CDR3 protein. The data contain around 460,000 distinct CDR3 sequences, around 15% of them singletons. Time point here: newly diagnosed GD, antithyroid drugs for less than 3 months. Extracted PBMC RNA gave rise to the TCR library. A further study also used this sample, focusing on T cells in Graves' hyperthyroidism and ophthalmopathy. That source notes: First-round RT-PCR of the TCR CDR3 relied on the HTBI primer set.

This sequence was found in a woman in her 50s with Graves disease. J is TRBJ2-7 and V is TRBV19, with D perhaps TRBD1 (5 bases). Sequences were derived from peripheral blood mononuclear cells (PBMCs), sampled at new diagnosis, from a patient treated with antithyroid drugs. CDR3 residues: CASSIQGNSYEQYF. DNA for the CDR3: TGTGCCAGTAGTATACAGGGAAATTCCTACGAGCAGTACTTC.